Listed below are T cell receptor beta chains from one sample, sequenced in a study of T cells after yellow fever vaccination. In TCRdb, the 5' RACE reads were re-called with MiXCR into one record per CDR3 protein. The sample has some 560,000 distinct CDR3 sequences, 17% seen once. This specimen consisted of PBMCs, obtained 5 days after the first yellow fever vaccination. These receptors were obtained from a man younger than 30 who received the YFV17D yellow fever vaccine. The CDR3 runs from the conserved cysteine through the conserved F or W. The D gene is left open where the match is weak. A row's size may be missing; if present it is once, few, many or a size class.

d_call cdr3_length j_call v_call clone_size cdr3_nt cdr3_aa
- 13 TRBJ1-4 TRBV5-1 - TGCGCCAGCAGCTTCGGGGCCAACGGGAAACTGTTTTTT CASSFGANGKLFF
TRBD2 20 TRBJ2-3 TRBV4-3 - TGCGCCAGCAGCCAAGAGGTAGGGCTAGCGGGGCGCTTTAGCACAGATACGCAGTATTTT CASSQEVGLAGRFSTDTQYF
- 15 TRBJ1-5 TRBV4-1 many TGCGCCAGCAGCCAAAGGGACATTAGCAATCAGCCCCAGCATTTT CASSQRDISNQPQHF
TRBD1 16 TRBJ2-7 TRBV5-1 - TGCGCCAGCAGCTTGGTTAGAGGACAGGGGGCCCGCGAGCAGTACTTC CASSLVRGQGAREQYF
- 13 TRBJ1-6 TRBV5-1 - TGCGCCAGCAGCAGCGACAGGAATTCACCCCTCCACTTT CASSSDRNSPLHF
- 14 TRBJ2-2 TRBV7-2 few TGTGCCAGCAGCTTAACCGGGGGTGACGGGGAGCTGTTTTTT CASSLTGGDGELFF
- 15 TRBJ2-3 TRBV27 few TGTGCCAGCAGTTTGCAGGGGTACAGCACAGATACGCAGTATTTT CASSLQGYSTDTQYF
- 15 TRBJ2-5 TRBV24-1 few TGTGCCACCAGTGATTTAGTGGCCGGGGAAGAGACCCAGTACTTC CATSDLVAGEETQYF
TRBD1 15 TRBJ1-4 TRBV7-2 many TGTGCCAGCAGCTTAGAGGCAGGGGGCATCGGAAAACTGTTTTTT CASSLEAGGIGKLFF
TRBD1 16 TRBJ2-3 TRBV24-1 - TGTGCCACCAGTGACCTCGGGACAGGCCTCACAGATACGCAGTATTTT CATSDLGTGLTDTQYF
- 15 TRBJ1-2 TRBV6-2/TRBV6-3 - TGTGCCAGCAGTTACCTAGGGGCGGAAAACTATGGCTACACCTTC CASSYLGAENYGYTF
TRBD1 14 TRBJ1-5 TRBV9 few TGTGCCAGCAGCGAGGGACAGCCGTATCAGCCCCAGCATTTT CASSEGQPYQPQHF
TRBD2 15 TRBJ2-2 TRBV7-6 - TGTGCCAGCAGCTTCGGCGGGGGGAAGGCCGGGGAGCTGTTTTTT CASSFGGGKAGELFF
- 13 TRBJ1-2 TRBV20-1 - TGCAGTGCCCGAGACATTTCTAACTATGGCTACACCTTC CSARDISNYGYTF
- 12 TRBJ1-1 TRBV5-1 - TGCGCCAGCAGCTTGGCCCGGAGTGAAGCTTTCTTT CASSLARSEAFF
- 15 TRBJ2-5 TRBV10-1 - TGCGCCAGCAGCGATTCGGGGAAGGGGCAAGAGACCCAGTACTTC CASSDSGKGQETQYF
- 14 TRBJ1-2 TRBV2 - TGTGCCGGCAACAGACAGGAGATTTCTTATGGCTACACCTTC CAGNRQEISYGYTF
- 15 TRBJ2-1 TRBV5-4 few TGTGCCAGCAGCTGGGACACCAGCAGGTCCAATGAGCAGTTCTTC CASSWDTSRSNEQFF
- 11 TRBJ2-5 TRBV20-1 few TGCAGTGCGCACAGGGCCAAGACCCAGTACTTC CSAHRAKTQYF
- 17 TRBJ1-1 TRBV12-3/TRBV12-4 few TGTGCCAGCAGTTCTGGGCTGGGGGGAGGGATGAACACTGAAGCTTTCTTT CASSSGLGGGMNTEAFF
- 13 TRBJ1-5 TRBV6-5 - TGTGCCAGCAGTTACGGCGCGCGTCAGCCCCAGCATTTT CASSYGARQPQHF
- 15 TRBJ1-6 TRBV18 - TGTGCCAGCTCACCGCTCGACAGTGTAAATTCACCCCTCCACTTT CASSPLDSVNSPLHF
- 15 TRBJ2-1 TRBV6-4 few TGTGCCAGCAGTGACTCCGCGGGGCCGTACAATGAGCAGTTCTTC CASSDSAGPYNEQFF
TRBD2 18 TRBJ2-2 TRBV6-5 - TGTGCCAGCAGTTACTCGATAGCGGGGGGGCTCGGAACCGGGGAGCTGTTTTTT CASSYSIAGGLGTGELFF
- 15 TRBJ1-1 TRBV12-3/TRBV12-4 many TGTGCCAGCAGTTTGGGCCTACACGGGGGCACTGAAGCTTTCTTT CASSLGLHGGTEAFF
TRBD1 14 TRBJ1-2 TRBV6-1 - TGTGCCAGCAGTCTTTACGGGACAGGGGATGGCTACACCTTC CASSLYGTGDGYTF
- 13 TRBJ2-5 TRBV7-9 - TGTGCCACCCTGGGTGGGACGCAAGAGACCCAGTACTTC CATLGGTQETQYF
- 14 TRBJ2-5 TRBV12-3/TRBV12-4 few TGTGCCAGCAGTCAGGGACTGGGGGGACGGGCCCAGTACTTC CASSQGLGGRAQYF
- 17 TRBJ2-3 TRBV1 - TGCACCAGCAGCCAAGAGCGGCGGGGGGGCGGGAGAGATACGCAGTATTTT CTSSQERRGGGRDTQYF
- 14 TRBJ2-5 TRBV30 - TGTGCCTGGGGGAAACAGGAGTCCTCGAGGACCCAGTACTTC CAWGKQESSRTQYF
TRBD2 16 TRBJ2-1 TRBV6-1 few TGTGCCAGCAGAGCCACTAGCGGGAGCTCCTACAATGAGCAGTTCTTC CASRATSGSSYNEQFF
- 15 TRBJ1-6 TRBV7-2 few TGTGCCAGCAGCGCAAGGGTAGCCTATAATTCACCCCTCCACTTT CASSARVAYNSPLHF
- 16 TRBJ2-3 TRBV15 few TGTGCCACCAGCACGTCGACAGGCGCCTTCACAGATACGCAGTATTTT CATSTSTGAFTDTQYF
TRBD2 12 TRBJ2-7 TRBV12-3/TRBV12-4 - TGTGCCAGCAGTGCTCTAGCGGCCGAGCAGTACTTC CASSALAAEQYF
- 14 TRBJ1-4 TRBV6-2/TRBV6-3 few TGTGCCAGCAGACGGCGGGGACTTTATGAAAAACTGTTTTTT CASRRRGLYEKLFF
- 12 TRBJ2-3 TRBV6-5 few TGTGCCAGCAGTTCCTCGGGGACTACGCAGTATTTT CASSSSGTTQYF
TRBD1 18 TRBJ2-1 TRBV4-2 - TGTGCCAGCAGCCAAGATTCGGGGACAGAAGCTTTCTACAATGAGCAGTTCTTC CASSQDSGTEAFYNEQFF
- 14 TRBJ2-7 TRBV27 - TGTGCCAGCAGTTTGGATCCCCCCCCCTACGAGCAGTACTTC CASSLDPPPYEQYF
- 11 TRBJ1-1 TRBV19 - TGTGCCAGTTGGAATAACACTGAAGCTTTCTTT CASWNNTEAFF
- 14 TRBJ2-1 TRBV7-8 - TGTGCCAGCAATAGGTGGCCCGTAGGGTATGAGCAGTTCTTC CASNRWPVGYEQFF
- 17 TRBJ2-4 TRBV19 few TGTGCCAGTAGCCCTCCGGGACTCAGAATAGCCAAAAACATTCAGTACTTC CASSPPGLRIAKNIQYF
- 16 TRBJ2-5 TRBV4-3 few TGCGCCAGCAGCCCCCTTCCGGGCCCAAGTGGCGGGACCCAGTACTTC CASSPLPGPSGGTQYF
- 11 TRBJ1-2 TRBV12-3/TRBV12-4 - TGTGCCAGCACCAGAAGGGGTGGCTACACCTTC CASTRRGGYTF
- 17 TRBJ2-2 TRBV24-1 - TGTGCCACCAGTGATTTGGCGGGGCGTCGAGGCACCGGGGAGCTGTTTTTT CATSDLAGRRGTGELFF